The sequence of this T cell receptor beta chain was determined in a study of CD8+ T cells in alopecia areata (dated by TCRdb to the late 2010s). Background on the whole study: The treated patients took part in an open-label pilot trial in which moderate-to-severe alopecia areata was treated with oral tofacitinib at 5 to 10 mg twice daily. Tofacitinib was given for 6 to 18 months, followed by 6 months of follow-up off drug to assess delayed response and recurrence. To study T cell clonal expansion in alopecia areata, the researchers applied high-throughput TCRbeta sequencing to both the C3H/HeJ mouse model and human patients. In humans, TCRbeta sequencing was performed on scalp tissue and on sorted CD4+ and CD8+ peripheral blood T cells from healthy controls and from patients with patchy or totalis/universalis alopecia areata. Biopsies were taken from tofacitinib-treated patients at baseline and again at 4 and 24 weeks into treatment, and several of those patients also had a later scalp biopsy. Scalp clonality was compared among normal scalp (n=4), patchy alopecia areata scalp (n=8), and alopecia totalis/universalis scalp (n=8). RNA came from the PAXgene miRNA kit for fixed scalp, the miRNeasy kit for PBMCs, and the RNeasy kit for mouse skin. immunoSEQ multiplex PCR using 35 Vbeta forward primers and 13 Jbeta reverse primers was used to amplify TCRbeta CDR3 regions.

Relative to germline, V is 4 bases shorter and J is 9 bases shorter, with 11 bases between their ends. CDR1 and CDR2 are drawn from the germline V gene: SGHDT, YYEEEE. The CDR3 holds 12 amino acids from the cysteine to the phenylalanine. The DNA shown is the 36-base CDR3, in frame from base 1. The time point label on this specimen signifies: baseline before oral tofacitinib. Peripheral blood and lesional scalp punch biopsies were obtained from patients with alopecia areata. PBMCs were isolated by density centrifugation and stained for CD3, CD4 and CD8, after which CD4+ and CD8+ T cells were sorted on a FACSAria. About this clone itself: Its target antigen remains unknown. Per-base qualities were not stored, and no clone one base away is much larger.

General study outcomes and caveats: Compared with normal scalp, lesional scalp had higher clonality and more expanded CD8+ clones, particularly in alopecia totalis/universalis, a pattern that suggests antigenic drive. Resident alphabeta T cells in normal human skin are also sequenced, complicating scalp TCR repertoire analysis, unlike mouse skin dominated by gammadelta T cells. TCR sequences shared between patients were less clear than in mice, possibly partly because of HLA diversity in the patient population.

Library preparation employed the immunoSEQ multiplex PCR assay. RNA was extracted from all samples and reverse transcribed into cDNA as template for TCR sequencing. SuperScript III was used to make first-strand cDNA, primed with a 2:1 mix of oligo-dT and random hexamers. Amplification bias was assessed with a synthetic immune receptor repertoire, and residual bias was removed computationally. In the paper's pipeline: Raw reads were preprocessed to remove errors, and CDR3 was defined according to IMGT conventions as the region from the conserved cysteine to phenylalanine. Clonality was computed by normalizing Shannon entropy by log2 of the number of productive unique TCRs and subtracting the result from 1. Scalp TCRbeta sequences were cross-referenced with sorted blood CD4 and CD8 repertoires so that the CD4 or CD8 identity of scalp clones could be inferred. The source is immuneACCESS, and TCRdb retained only in-frame sequences with V and J called. Part of the clones is not carried over; for the studies checked, unresolved V genes explain less than half of this, and the remainder is unexplained. The V and J calls and clone size were taken over from that table, and D and trimming were inferred from the DNA. For this sample the table gives over 100,000 clones, of which about 49% were detected only once. Over 15% of the sample is in the top ten clones.

The chain is assembled from TRBV5-6 and TRBJ2-1, with an unclear D gene assignment. The sequencing used CD8+ T cells sorted from blood, collected at week 0. The TCR was taken from a human donor with alopecia areata. The CDR3 has the sequence CASSRRAGEQFF. The sequenced DNA is TGTGCCAGCAGCCGCAGAGCTGGTGAGCAGTTCTTC.